Listed below are T cell receptor beta chains from one sample, sequenced in a study of a mutant IDH1 vaccine in newly diagnosed glioma. No antigen has been assigned to these receptors. Only in-frame clones appear in the TCRdb table, and some are missing; sequencing was by immunoSEQ multiplex PCR. The table lists roughly 28,000 clones, approximately 79% of them singletons. This sample comprised PBMCs, obtained from a glioma patient whose treatment included an IDH1 peptide vaccine. These receptors originate from a man in his forties with glioma. Some clones in this sample may be carry-over from other donors' samples. CDR3s include the opening cysteine and the closing phenylalanine or tryptophan. D genes are given only for firm matches. Rows give clone size only sometimes, using once, few, many, or a class for an expanded clone.

V gene	J gene	D gene	clone size	CDR3 protein	CDR3 DNA
TRBV7-3	TRBJ2-5	.	.	CASSFSVPGTQYF	TGTGCCAGCAGCTTCTCGGTCCCGGGGACCCAGTACTTC
TRBV5-1	TRBJ1-4	.	.	CASSLLGGHEKLFF	TGCGCCAGCAGCTTGTTAGGTGGACATGAAAAACTGTTTTTT
TRBV5-1	TRBJ1-5	.	once	CASSYAPSGDGNQPQHF	TGCGCCAGCAGCTACGCCCCCTCGGGTGATGGCAATCAGCCCCAGCATTTT
TRBV11-2	TRBJ1-1	.	.	CASSSENTEAFF	TGTGCCAGCAGCTCCGAGAACACTGAAGCTTTCTTT
TRBV10-1	TRBJ1-1	.	.	CASKGRSNTEAFF	TGCGCCAGCAAGGGCAGGTCGAACACTGAAGCTTTCTTT
TRBV7-8	TRBJ2-7	.	.	CASSLGNPYEQYF	TGTGCCAGCAGCTTAGGAAACCCCTACGAGCAGTACTTC
TRBV13	TRBJ2-2	.	.	CASSFTGTGELFF	TGTGCCAGCAGCTTCACAGGGACCGGGGAGCTGTTTTTT
TRBV13	TRBJ1-6	.	.	CASSLATLDNSPLHF	TGTGCCAGCAGCTTAGCAACCCTAGACAATTCACCCCTCCACTTT
TRBV5-1	TRBJ2-7	.	.	CASSVEGADTYEQYF	TGCGCCAGCAGCGTCGAGGGTGCCGATACCTACGAGCAGTACTTC
TRBV5-1	TRBJ2-2	TRBD1	.	CASGGTGDTGELFF	TGCGCCAGCGGGGGGACAGGGGATACCGGGGAGCTGTTTTTT
TRBV6-5	TRBJ1-1	.	.	CASSGDPPLLGEAFF	TGTGCCAGTTCTGGGGACCCCCCTCTCTTAGGTGAAGCTTTCTTT
TRBV9	TRBJ1-2	TRBD1	.	CASSVRDSYGYTF	TGTGCCAGCAGCGTCCGGGACAGCTATGGCTACACCTTC
TRBV6-1	TRBJ1-5	.	.	CASKGRADNQPQHF	TGTGCCAGCAAGGGCAGGGCTGACAATCAGCCCCAGCATTTT
TRBV9	TRBJ1-1	.	.	CASSAGHRGGAEAFF	TGTGCCAGCAGCGCCGGACACAGAGGGGGGGCTGAAGCTTTCTTT
TRBV10-3	TRBJ1-5	.	few	CAIGQSNQPQHF	TGTGCCATCGGGCAGAGCAATCAGCCCCAGCATTTT